These 30 T cell receptor beta chains share one sample of origin, sequenced in a study of control samples from healthy donors and cancer patients. The data were produced by immunoSEQ multiplex PCR, yet TCRdb's version contains in-frame clones alone and is incomplete. The profile shows about 97,000 clones, about 91% of them singletons. The sequenced sample was blood. Source of these receptors: a young woman in good health.

This rearrangement joins TRBV19 to TRBJ1-5; D is uncertain. From germline, CDR1 is LNHDA and CDR2 SQIVND (reference sequence). This CDR3 has 16 residues. The germline V and J ends were trimmed by 4 bases and 2 bases, with 15 bases remaining between them. The CDR3 DNA reads as TGTGCCAGTAGTAAATTAGGCCTAGACGGCAATCAGCCCCAGCATTTT. It codes for CASSKLGLDGNQPQHF.

The gene calls are TRBV9 and TRBJ2-1; no clear D. CDR3 size: 12 residues. Germline assignment: CDR1 SGDLS and CDR2 YYNGEE. Trimming pared 0 bases from V and 5 bases from J, leaving 3 bases between. The CDR3 reads CASSVEDNEQFF. CDR3 nucleotide sequence: TGTGCCAGCAGCGTAGAAGACAATGAGCAGTTCTTC.

The chain joins TRBV27 to TRBJ2-7, with D maybe TRBD1 (5 bases). This CDR3 region has 15 residues. Trimming removed 0 bases at V and 0 bases at J, with 9 bases between. CDR1 is MNHEY and CDR2 is SMNVEV in the germline V gene (reference sequence). CDR3 amino acids: CASSLSQVTSYEQYF. The CDR3 nucleotides are TGTGCCAGCAGTTTATCACAGGTAACCTCCTACGAGCAGTACTTC.

The chain recombines TRBV2 with TRBJ2-1; 7 bases agree with TRBD2. Germline-derived CDR1 and CDR2 are SNHLY and FYNNEI. The CDR3 has 15 residues. Losses at the gene ends were 1 base for V and 3 bases for J; bases not matched to a gene: 3. CDR3 in amino acids: CASSEGGSDYNEQFF. The CDR3 DNA reads as TGTGCCAGCAGTGAAGGCGGGAGTGACTACAATGAGCAGTTCTTC.

V is TRBV14 and J is TRBJ1-5, with no clear D. The V gene lost 4 bases and the J gene lost 6 bases, with 10 bases spanning the gap. The CDR3 sequence is 13 residues long. Germline V gene data show CDR1 as SGHDN and CDR2 as FVKESK. The CDR3, as DNA: TGTGCCAGCAGCCTAGCTGGGCGTCAGCCCCAGCATTTT. Residues: CASSLAGRQPQHF.

V usage is TRBV16 and J usage is TRBJ1-1; tentatively, D is TRBD1 (5 bases). V dropped 2 bases and J dropped 8 bases, with 9 bases sitting between them. CDR1 is KGHSY, CDR2 FQNENV, per germline. This CDR3 region has 12 residues. CDR3 DNA sequence: TGTGCCAGCAGCCAAACAGGCGGCGAAGCTTTCTTT. It specifies CASSQTGGEAFF.

The gene calls are TRBV6-1 and TRBJ2-2; possibly TRBD1 for D (6 bases). The CDR3 spans 16 residues. V was shortened by 4 bases and J by 0 bases, with 12 bases between the two germline ends. The germline V gene has CDR1 MNHNS and CDR2 SASEGT. CDR3 loop: CASSGDRSPNTGELFF. In nucleotides, the CDR3 is TGTGCCAGCAGTGGTGACAGGTCGCCGAACACCGGGGAGCTGTTTTTT.

The chain combines TRBV2 with TRBJ1-2; D uncertain. This CDR3 has 13 amino acids. CDR1 and CDR2 (germline): SNHLY, FYNNEI. Trimming stripped 9 bases from V and 2 bases from J, with 13 bases between. CDR3 bases: TGTGCCAGTCTCGTTCAAGCAAACTATGGCTACACCTTC. Amino acid sequence: CASLVQANYGYTF.

The V and J genes are TRBV5-5 and TRBJ2-7; 7 nucleotides line up with TRBD1. The V and J ends lost 1 base and 2 bases, in that order; junction bases with no gene match: 0. This CDR3 contains 13 residues. Germline loops: CDR1 SGHKS, CDR2 YYEKEE (reference sequence). The CDR3 DNA reads TGTGCCAGCAGCTTGACAGGGGCCTACGAGCAGTACTTC. It is translated as CASSLTGAYEQYF.

This chain joins TRBV21-1 and TRBJ2-5; TRBD1, as called in the table, went unchecked against the DNA. TRBV21-1 is annotated as a pseudogene. This CDR3 region has 18 residues. CDR3 coding DNA: TGTGCCAGCAGCAAGAGACAGGTTCCTGGACGGTATAGAGAGACCCAGTACTTC. Protein: CASSKRQVPGRYRETQYF.

The chain joins TRBV5-1 to TRBJ2-3; TRBD2 might be the D (6 bases). Between the trimmed V and J ends, which lost 6 bases and 4 bases, there was a span of 15 bases. Germline V gives CDR1 SGHRS, CDR2 YFSETQ. The CDR3 has 14 amino acids. CDR3 sequence: CASMVGRGADTQYF. In nucleotides, the CDR3 is TGCGCCAGCATGGTCGGGAGAGGCGCAGATACGCAGTATTTT.

V usage is TRBV21-1 and J usage is TRBJ1-1. TRBV21-1 is flagged as a pseudogene. The CDR3 totals 11 residues. This CDR3 is CASSAHTEAFF. CDR3 DNA: TGTGCCAGCAGCGCCCACACTGAAGCTTTCTTT.

This sequence joins TRBV27 and TRBJ1-2, with 8 bases that match TRBD1. The length of the CDR3 is 12 residues. The V segment lost 4 bases and the J segment 10 bases; nucleotides outside the gene matches: 5. Germline V gene lookup returns CDR1 MNHEY and CDR2 SMNVEV (reference sequence). CDR3 bases: TGTGCCAGCAGTTCAAGGACAGGGATCTACACCTTC. Translation: CASSSRTGIYTF.

The chain recombines TRBV5-1 with TRBJ2-3; TRBD1 aligns across 9 bases. In germline, CDR1 is SGHRS, CDR2 YFSETQ. V shed 3 bases and J 3 bases; nucleotides not matched to a gene: 5. This CDR3 has 15 residues. The CDR3: CASSSSGQGTDTQYF. The CDR3 DNA follows: TGCGCCAGCAGCTCATCGGGACAGGGAACAGATACGCAGTATTTT.

This chain links TRBV19 with TRBJ1-2, with D maybe TRBD1 (6 bases). Looked up from germline, CDR1 is LNHDA and CDR2 is SQIVND (reference sequence). This CDR3 is 12 amino acids long. Trimming cost V 6 bases and J 2 bases, with 7 bases left between them. The CDR3 sequence: CASRTGNYGYTF. DNA of the CDR3: TGTGCCAGTAGGACAGGCAACTATGGCTACACCTTC. Using reference TRBV19 and TRBJ1-2 for the parts outside the CDR3, the full variable domain is DGGITQSPKYLFRKEGQNVTLSCEQNLNHDAMYWYRQDPGQGLRLIYYSQIVNDFQKGDIAEGYSVSREKKESFPLTVTSAQKNPTAFYLCASRTGNYGYTFGSGTRLTVV.

The chain links TRBV4-2 to TRBJ1-1, with TRBD1 matching over 7 bases. The CDR3 is 16 amino acids. The V segment lost 0 bases and the J segment 1 base; nucleotides outside the gene matches: 5. CDR1 is LGHNA, CDR2 YNFKEQ, per germline. The CDR3: CASSQETRGENTEAFF. The CDR3 DNA follows: TGTGCCAGCAGCCAAGAAACCAGGGGGGAGAACACTGAAGCTTTCTTT.

The chain uses TRBV6-4 and TRBJ2-1, with 8 bases that match TRBD2. CDR3 length: 15 amino acids. V lost 6 bases, J lost 7 bases, and 11 bases stayed unmatched. Germline V gene data show CDR1 as MRHNA and CDR2 as SNTAGT. Written as DNA, the CDR3 is TGTGCCAGCAGCGTCGTAGGAGCGGGAGTAAATGAGCAGTTCTTC. This gives the protein CASSVVGAGVNEQFF.

This clone was counted a few times. J is TRBJ1-6 and V is TRBV27; D unclear. V gave up 3 bases and J gave up 9 bases, with 18 bases separating them. CDR3 length: 16 residues. Germline assignment: CDR1 MNHEY and CDR2 SMNVEV (reference sequence). CDR3 bases: TGTGCCAGCAGTTTCGCCGGGTCCCCGGCCGGTTCACCCCTCCACTTT. It codes for CASSFAGSPAGSPLHF.

The V and J genes are TRBV13 and TRBJ2-1, with TRBD2 matching 14 bases. There are 18 residues in the CDR3. Germline lookup yields CDR1 PRHDT and CDR2 FYEKMQ (reference sequence). V lost 4 bases to trimming and J lost 8 bases; unmatched junction nucleotides: 13. This CDR3 reads CASSSPTSGGALSDEQFF. The CDR3 DNA follows: TGTGCCAGCAGCTCACCGACTAGCGGGGGGGCCTTATCGGATGAGCAGTTCTTC. Based on the CDR3 plus reference TRBV13 and TRBJ2-1, the full variable domain is AAGVIQSPRHLIKEKRETATLKCYPIPRHDTVYWYQQGPGQDPQFLISFYEKMQSDKGSIPDRFSAQQFSDYHSELNMSSLELGDSALYFCASSSPTSGGALSDEQFFGPGTRLTVL.

The J gene is TRBJ1-1, the V gene TRBV11-2; TRBD1 matches 7 bases. Trimming cost V 5 bases and J 5 bases; bases outside gene matches: 11. The CDR3 has 15 amino acids. Germline-derived CDR1 and CDR2 are SGHAT and FQNNGV. This CDR3 is CASSPGDRVETEAFF. The CDR3 bases are TGTGCCAGCAGCCCCGGCGACAGGGTTGAAACTGAAGCTTTCTTT.

This chain links TRBV6-1 with TRBJ1-5; no definite D call. The ends were cut back, 1 base at V and 5 bases at J, with 9 bases in the middle. CDR3 length: 14 amino acids. Germline V gene lookup returns CDR1 MNHNS and CDR2 SASEGT. The DNA of the CDR3 is TGTGCCAGCAGTGAAGTCCCAGAGTATCAGCCCCAGCATTTT. It specifies CASSEVPEYQPQHF.

J is TRBJ1-1 and V is TRBV6-1, with no clear D. CDR1 is MNHNS and CDR2 is SASEGT in the germline V gene. This CDR3 has 14 residues. V gave up 1 base and J gave up 2 bases, with 8 bases separating them. CDR3 DNA: TGTGCCAGCAGTGAAGTGTTCGCCAACACTGAAGCTTTCTTT. Encoded protein: CASSEVFANTEAFF.

This clone was recorded a few times. The chain links TRBV12-3 or TRBV12-4 to TRBJ1-2, with D maybe TRBD1 (6 bases). The CDR3 is 13 residues long. V lost 5 bases and J lost 8, with 15 bases in between. DNA for the CDR3: TGTGCCAGCAGTCGGGACAATTGGAGAGGCTACACCTTC. It specifies CASSRDNWRGYTF.

The rearrangement joins TRBV5-4 to TRBJ2-1, with 11 bases that match TRBD2. Trimming at V came to 4 bases and at J to 4 bases, leaving 4 bases not matched to a gene. In germline, CDR1 is SGHNT, CDR2 YYREEE (reference sequence). The CDR3 extends over 15 amino acids. The CDR3 region has the DNA TGTGCCAGCAGCATTGGGACTAGCGGATACAATGAGCAGTTCTTC. Its translation: CASSIGTSGYNEQFF.

About this clone: The identical CDR3 is also encoded by other nucleotide sequences in the sample. The rearrangement joins TRBV24-1 to TRBJ1-5; no firm D call. The CDR3 totals 12 residues. V gave up 1 base and J gave up 7 bases, with 4 bases separating them. CDR1 and CDR2 from the germline V gene are KGHDR and SFDVKD. Here the CDR3 reads CATSDFGQPQHF. The CDR3 DNA is TGTGCCACCAGTGATTTTGGACAGCCCCAGCATTTT.

The chain joins TRBV19 to TRBJ2-7, with 7 bases aligning to TRBD2. Germline loops: CDR1 LNHDA, CDR2 SQIVND (reference sequence). The CDR3 loop spans 13 amino acids. Trimming removed 6 bases from V and 2 bases from J; junction bases left unmatched: 4. CDR3 residues: CASRASGTYEQYF. CDR3 DNA sequence: TGTGCCAGTAGAGCAAGCGGGACCTACGAGCAGTACTTC.

V is TRBV5-1 and J is TRBJ1-4; D not resolved. The germline gives CDR1 SGHRS, CDR2 YFSETQ. The CDR3 runs 15 residues. V shed 0 bases and J shed 7 bases, with 13 bases lying between them. The CDR3 loop is CASSLASALGEKLFF. DNA of the CDR3: TGCGCCAGCAGCTTGGCCTCAGCCTTGGGTGAAAAACTGTTTTTT.

The J gene is TRBJ2-5, the V gene TRBV6-5; the D gene is possibly TRBD1 (7 bases). CDR3 length: 15 residues. Germline V CDR1 and CDR2: MNHEY, SVGAGI. V lost 0 bases and J 9 bases, leaving 17 bases between the germline ends. The CDR3 sequence is CASSYSEGASRAQYF. DNA of the CDR3: TGTGCCAGCAGTTACTCGGAGGGGGCAAGCAGAGCCCAGTACTTC.

This chain joins TRBV30 and TRBJ2-3, with unresolved D. The germline CDR1 and CDR2 sequences are GTSNPN and SVGIG (reference sequence). The CDR3 covers 10 residues. Deletions cut 8 bases from V and 6 bases from J, with 9 bases between. As DNA, the CDR3 is TGTGCCAGCTCTCAGGATACGCAGTATTTT. Its translation: CASSQDTQYF.

V gene TRBV2 combines with J gene TRBJ1-2; maybe TRBD1 (5 bases). Germline V gene sequence: CDR1 SNHLY, CDR2 FYNNEI. The CDR3 runs 19 residues. The germline V and J ends were trimmed by 4 bases and 0 bases, with 24 bases remaining between them. The CDR3 reads CASSGVEGLGRTTNYGYTF. In DNA, the CDR3 is TGTGCCAGCAGTGGAGTCGAAGGGCTGGGGCGGACTACTAACTATGGCTACACCTTC. The entire variable domain, with the rest obtained from reference TRBV2 and TRBJ1-2, is as follows: EPEVTQTPSHQVTQMGQEVILRCVPISNHLYFYWYRQILGQKVEFLVSFYNNEISEKSEIFDDQFSVERPDGSNFTLKIRSTKLEDSAMYFCASSGVEGLGRTTNYGYTFGSGTRLTVV.